This T cell receptor (beta chain) was recovered during a study of cytomegalovirus exposure and HLA in healthy donors. Primers included in the PCR were 60 Vbeta and 13 Jbeta primers. The data were produced by immunoSEQ multiplex PCR, yet TCRdb's version contains in-frame clones alone and is incomplete. The sample shows fewer than 100,000 clones, and 0.58% sits with its ten largest clones. Trimming left V 0 bases short and J 3 bases short, with 6 bases between. This CDR3 has 13 residues. Germline V gene sequence: CDR1 SGHKS, CDR2 YYEKEE (reference sequence). The sample comprised PBMCs. This clonotype originated in a man aged 45 to 65 in good health and CMV-seronegative. This chain uses TRBV5-5 with TRBJ2-5; D remains unclear. The CDR3 spells CASSLGGKETQYF. CDR3 in DNA: TGTGCCAGCAGCTTGGGAGGCAAAGAGACCCAGTACTTC.